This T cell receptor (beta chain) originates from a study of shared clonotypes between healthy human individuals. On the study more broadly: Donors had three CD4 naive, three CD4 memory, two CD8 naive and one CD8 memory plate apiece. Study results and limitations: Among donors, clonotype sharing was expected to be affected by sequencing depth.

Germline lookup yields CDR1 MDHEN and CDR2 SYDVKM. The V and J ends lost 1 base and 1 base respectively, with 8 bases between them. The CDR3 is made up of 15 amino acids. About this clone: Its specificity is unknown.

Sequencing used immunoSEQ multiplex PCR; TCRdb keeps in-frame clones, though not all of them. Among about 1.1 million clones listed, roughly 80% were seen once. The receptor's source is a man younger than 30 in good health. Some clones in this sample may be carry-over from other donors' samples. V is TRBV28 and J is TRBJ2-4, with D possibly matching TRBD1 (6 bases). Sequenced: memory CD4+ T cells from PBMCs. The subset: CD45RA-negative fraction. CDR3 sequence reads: CASSLSGVAKNIQYF. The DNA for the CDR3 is TGTGCCAGCAGTTTATCAGGGGTGGCCAAAAACATTCAGTACTTC.